The clone carrying this T cell receptor beta chain has ten or more counts. This record comes from a study of T cells after posttransplantation cyclophosphamide. The CDR3 is 13 amino acids. Germline values: CDR1 MDHEN, CDR2 SYDVKM. Trimming pared 8 bases from V and 3 bases from J, leaving 14 bases between. Method: immunoSEQ multiplex PCR; TCRdb's copy keeps in-frame clones and lacks some. The profile covers roughly 49,000 clones, none occurring a single time. The TCR sequence derives from a middle-aged man in good health, CMV-negative, and a related stem cell transplant donor. Sequencing was performed on PBMCs. The chain is built from TRBV28 and TRBJ2-7; perhaps TRBD2 as D (6 bases). CDR3 sequence reads: CASRPGGLYEQYF. The CDR3 nucleotides read TGTGCCAGCCGCCCAGGAGGGCTCTACGAGCAGTACTTC. Combining the CDR3 with reference TRBV28 and TRBJ2-7 gives the whole variable domain DVKVTQSSRYLVKRTGEKVFLECVQDMDHENMFWYRQDPGLGLRLIYFSYDVKMKEKGDIPEGYSVSREKKERFSLILESASTNQTSMYLCASRPGGLYEQYFGPGTRLTVT.